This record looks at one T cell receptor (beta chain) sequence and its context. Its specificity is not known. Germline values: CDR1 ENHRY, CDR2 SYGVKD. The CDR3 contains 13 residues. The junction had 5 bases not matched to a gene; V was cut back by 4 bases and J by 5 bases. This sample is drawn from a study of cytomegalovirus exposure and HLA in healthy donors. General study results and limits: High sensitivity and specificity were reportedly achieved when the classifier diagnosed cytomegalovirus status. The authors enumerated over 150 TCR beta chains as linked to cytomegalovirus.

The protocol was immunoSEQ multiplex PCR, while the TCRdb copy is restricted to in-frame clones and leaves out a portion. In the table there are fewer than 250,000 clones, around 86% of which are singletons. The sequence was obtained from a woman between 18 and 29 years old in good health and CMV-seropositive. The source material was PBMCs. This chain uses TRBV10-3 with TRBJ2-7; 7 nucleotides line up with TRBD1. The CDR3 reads CAISATGSHEQYF. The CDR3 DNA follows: TGTGCCATCAGTGCGACAGGGTCGCACGAGCAGTACTTC.